The 23 T cell receptor beta chains given below trace back to one sample, sequenced in a study of Tregs in tolerant kidney transplant recipients. Method: immunoSEQ multiplex PCR; TCRdb's copy keeps in-frame clones and lacks some. Of 100,000 or so clones in the sample, 80% to 95% were seen once. Mixed chimerism was transient after nonmyeloablative marrow transplants from related graft donors. Material: CD4+ T cells from blood (PBMCs), obtained 12 months after the transplant. The receptors were gathered from a human patient who received a combined kidney and bone marrow transplant. Certain T cells may be donor cells from the graft.

V gene TRBV7-2 combines with J gene TRBJ1-3, with D possibly TRBD1 on 6 matching bases. This CDR3 is 14 amino acids long. V gave up 6 bases and J gave up 3 bases, with 12 bases separating them. Germline CDR1 SGHTA, CDR2 FQGNSA. The CDR3 spells CASSMMDSGNTIYF. CDR3 bases: TGTGCCAGCAGTATGATGGACAGTGGAAACACCATATATTTT. Combining the CDR3 with reference TRBV7-2 and TRBJ1-3 gives the whole variable domain GAGVSQSPSNKVTEKGKDVELRCDPISGHTALYWYRQSLGQGLEFLIYFQGNSAPDKSGLPSDRFSAERTGGSVSTLTIQRTQQEDSAVYLCASSMMDSGNTIYFGEGSWLTVV.

Only a few counts were recorded for this clone. The J gene is TRBJ1-2, the V gene TRBV11-2; weak D call: TRBD1 (5 bases). Trimming cost V 4 bases and J 2 bases, with 8 bases left between them. This CDR3 is 13 amino acids long. Per the germline V gene, CDR1 is SGHAT and CDR2 is FQNNGV. CDR3 coding DNA: TGTGCCAGCAGCTCGGGACTCAACTATGGCTACACCTTC. Its protein product is CASSSGLNYGYTF. Based on the CDR3 plus reference TRBV11-2 and TRBJ1-2, the full variable domain is EAGVAQSPRYKIIEKRQSVAFWCNPISGHATLYWYQQILGQGPKLLIQFQNNGVVDDSQLPKDRFSAERLKGVDSTLKIQPAKLEDSAVYLCASSSGLNYGYTFGSGTRLTVV.

The chain joins TRBV7-6 to TRBJ2-2; 8 bases are shared with TRBD2. There are 16 residues in the CDR3. CDR1 SGHVS and CDR2 FNYEAQ come from the germline V gene. The trim removed 1 base at V and 6 bases at J, leaving 7 bases unmatched. The CDR3 region is CASSLEGTSYSGELFF. As DNA, the CDR3 is TGTGCCAGCAGCTTAGAGGGGACTAGTTATTCCGGGGAGCTGTTTTTT.

The chain couples TRBV5-6 to TRBJ1-1; D is ambiguous. There are 13 residues in the CDR3. V was cut by 2 bases and J by 4 bases, with 9 bases left in between. Germline assignment: CDR1 SGHDT and CDR2 YYEEEE. The CDR3 here is CASSLRELTEAFF. In nucleotides, the CDR3 is TGTGCCAGCAGCTTACGGGAGCTCACTGAAGCTTTCTTT.

The J gene is TRBJ1-2, the V gene TRBV29-1, with D uncertain. The germline V gene has CDR1 SQVTM and CDR2 ANQGSEA. Between the trimmed V and J ends, which lost 4 bases and 4 bases, there was a span of 13 bases. This CDR3 is 13 amino acids long. CDR3 nucleotides: TGCAGCGTTGCCGGTCCTGCCACCTATGGCTACACCTTC. The encoded protein is CSVAGPATYGYTF.

The CDR3 loop reads CASSPGVGMNTEAFF. CDR3 DNA: TGTGCCAGCAGTCCAGGGGTAGGGATGAACACTGAAGCTTTCTTT. The genes are TRBV27 and TRBJ1-1, with D perhaps TRBD1 (6 bases). CDR1 and CDR2 (germline): MNHEY, SMNVEV (reference sequence). This CDR3 has 15 amino acids. The ends were cut back, 5 bases at V and 0 bases at J, with 13 bases in the middle.

The V call is TRBV28, the J call TRBJ2-2; D gene ambiguous. Per the germline V gene, CDR1 is MDHEN and CDR2 is SYDVKM. This CDR3 is built from 16 residues. The germline V and J ends were trimmed by 5 bases and 0 bases, with 13 bases remaining between them. CDR3 in DNA: TGTGCCAGCAGTCCGCAAACAGTGCCGAACACCGGGGAGCTGTTTTTT. This gives the protein CASSPQTVPNTGELFF.

The J gene is TRBJ1-5, the V gene TRBV7-3, with D possibly matching TRBD1 (6 bases). CDR1 SGHTA and CDR2 FQGTGA come from the germline V gene. The CDR3 totals 16 residues. Trimming removed 5 bases at V and 9 bases at J, with 23 bases between. The CDR3 spells CASSLPGGRVFGPQHF. CDR3 nucleotide sequence: TGTGCCAGCAGCCTACCTGGGGGCAGGGTTTTTGGGCCCCAGCATTTT.

CDR3 in amino acids: CASSQEPRLEMETQYF. CDR3 sequence (DNA): TGTGCCAGCAGCCAAGAACCCCGGCTGGAGATGGAGACCCAGTACTTC. The chain has TRBV4-2 and TRBJ2-5; D remains ambiguous. Trimming stripped 0 bases from V and 5 bases from J, with 16 bases between. The CDR3 contains 16 residues. The germline CDR1 and CDR2 sequences are LGHNA and YNFKEQ.

J is TRBJ2-3 and V is TRBV11-2; D may be TRBD2 (6 bases). Germline lookup yields CDR1 SGHAT and CDR2 FQNNGV. The CDR3 contains 14 residues. The V end was cut by 0 bases, the J end by 7 bases, with 11 bases between. The CDR3: CASSLDTSLHTQYF. Written as DNA, the CDR3 is TGTGCCAGCAGCTTAGACACTAGCTTACATACGCAGTATTTT.

This clone was seen just once. This chain joins TRBV28 and TRBJ1-5, with 7 positions matching TRBD1. This CDR3 has 13 residues. Germline CDR1 reads MDHEN; CDR2 reads SYDVKM. With 5 bases clipped from V and 9 bases from J, the junction kept 7 bases outside the gene matches. The CDR3 loop is CASSHRGQRPQHF. DNA for the CDR3: TGTGCCAGCAGTCACAGGGGTCAGAGGCCCCAGCATTTT.

The J gene is TRBJ1-5, the V gene TRBV5-1; D remains unclear. Trimming removed 0 bases from V and 2 bases from J, with 6 bases in between. CDR1 SGHRS and CDR2 YFSETQ come from the germline V gene. CDR3 length: 14 amino acids. DNA of the CDR3: TGCGCCAGCAGCTTGGGGGAGCGCAATCAGCCCCAGCATTTT. This encodes CASSLGERNQPQHF.

The chain's CDR3 is CSDRGDNEQFF. The CDR3 DNA is TGCAGTGACAGGGGGGATAATGAGCAGTTCTTC. The V call is TRBV20-1, the J call TRBJ2-1, with 8 bases lining up with TRBD1. Trimming took 7 bases from V and 7 from J; bases not matched to a gene: 3. Germline V gene lookup returns CDR1 DFQATT and CDR2 SNEGSKA (reference sequence). The CDR3 totals 11 residues.

The chain has TRBV15 and TRBJ1-6; TRBD1 agrees at 7 bases. CDR1 LNHNV and CDR2 YYDKDF come from the germline V gene (reference sequence). J gave up 4 bases and V 4 bases, and 7 bases lay outside the gene matches. The CDR3 length is 16 residues. The CDR3 is CATSNPGQPYNSPLHF. For the CDR3, the DNA is TGTGCCACCAGCAATCCGGGACAGCCGTATAATTCACCCCTCCACTTT. Complete variable domain (other parts from reference TRBV15 and TRBJ1-6): DAMVIQNPRYQVTQFGKPVTLSCSQTLNHNVMYWYQQKSSQAPKLLFHYYDKDFNNEADTPDNFQSRRPNTSFCFLDIRSPGLGDTAMYLCATSNPGQPYNSPLHFGNGTRLTVT.

This sequence joins TRBV19 and TRBJ1-1, with 7 bases aligning to TRBD1. V lost 6 bases to trimming and J lost 1 base; unmatched junction nucleotides: 5. CDR3 size: 14 residues. Per germline, CDR1 LNHDA and CDR2 SQIVND (reference sequence). CDR3 residues: CASRLTGTNTEAFF. The CDR3 region has the DNA TGTGCCAGTAGGCTGACAGGGACGAACACTGAAGCTTTCTTT.

The chain is built from TRBV7-8 and TRBJ2-1; 9 bases agree with TRBD1. Germline trimming cut 5 bases from V and 1 base from J; bases unmatched to any gene: 3. CDR3 length equals 15 residues. CDR1 SGHVS and CDR2 FQNEAQ come from the germline V gene. The CDR3 DNA is TGTGCCAGCAGCAGGGACAGGGAATCCTACAATGAGCAGTTCTTC. Amino acid sequence: CASSRDRESYNEQFF.

The V gene is TRBV21-1, the J gene TRBJ2-5; TRBD1 reflects the table's D call only, with no check against the DNA. TRBV21-1 corresponds to a pseudogene. This CDR3 is built from 15 residues. This chain's CDR3 is CASSNLDSPQETQYF. The CDR3 bases are TGTGCCAGCAGCAATCTGGACAGTCCTCAAGAGACCCAGTACTTC.

The gene calls are TRBV6-5 and TRBJ2-5, with D maybe TRBD2 (6 bases). The V end lost 0 bases, the J end lost 4 bases, and 12 bases lay between the germline ends. This CDR3 contains 15 residues. CDR1 and CDR2 (germline): MNHEY, SVGAGI. Here the CDR3 reads CASSYSGGRTETQYF. For the CDR3, the DNA is TGTGCCAGCAGTTACTCCGGGGGAAGGACAGAGACCCAGTACTTC.

This clone was counted once. The gene calls are TRBV11-2 and TRBJ2-5; 9 positions match TRBD1. The V and J ends lost 1 base and 1 base, in that order; junction bases with no gene match: 7. Germline V gene lookup returns CDR1 SGHAT and CDR2 FQNNGV. The CDR3 runs 17 residues. The CDR3 protein is CASSLVGQGGGQETQYF. The CDR3 region has the DNA TGTGCCAGCAGCTTAGTGGGACAGGGAGGAGGCCAAGAGACCCAGTACTTC.

As to this clone: One junction end does not reproduce the germline sequence, and a read error may be involved. In the same sample, other DNA sequences code for this CDR3. V and J are TRBV10-3 and TRBJ2-3, with 7 bases identical to TRBD2. CDR1 and CDR2 (germline): ENHRY, SYGVKD. The CDR3 is 17 amino acids. The CDR3 sequence: CAISESGTIGFSNTQYF. The CDR3 coding sequence is TGTGCCATCAGCGAGTCGGGGACTATTGGGTTCTCAAATACGCAGTATTTT.

The V and J genes are TRBV30 and TRBJ2-7; 13 bases fit TRBD2. The CDR3 extends over 14 amino acids. In germline, CDR1 is GTSNPN, CDR2 SVGIG (reference sequence). The V segment lost 2 bases and the J segment 4 bases; nucleotides outside the gene matches: 2. CDR3 amino acids: CAWSQGLAGYEQYF. Written as DNA, the CDR3 is TGTGCCTGGAGTCAGGGACTAGCGGGGTACGAGCAGTACTTC.

As DNA, the CDR3 is TGTGCCAGTAGACTCCTACCCGGGACAGCCACTAACTATGGCTACACCTTC. Its translation is CASRLLPGTATNYGYTF. This chain uses TRBV19 with TRBJ1-2; 7 positions match TRBD1. Trimming at V came to 6 bases and at J to 0 bases, leaving 13 bases not matched to a gene. CDR1 is LNHDA, CDR2 SQIVND, per germline (reference sequence). The CDR3 consists of 17 residues. The full variable domain, completed using reference TRBV19 and TRBJ1-2, is DGGITQSPKYLFRKEGQNVTLSCEQNLNHDAMYWYRQDPGQGLRLIYYSQIVNDFQKGDIAEGYSVSREKKESFPLTVTSAQKNPTAFYLCASRLLPGTATNYGYTFGSGTRLTVV.

The chain has TRBV4-3 and TRBJ2-2; D may be TRBD1 (7 bases). This CDR3 has 14 amino acids. Deletions cut 4 bases from V and 5 bases from J, with 11 bases between. CDR1 is LGHNA and CDR2 is YSLEER in the germline V gene. CDR3 sequence: CASSRPGGTGELFF. Written as DNA, the CDR3 is TGCGCCAGCAGCCGCCCAGGGGGGACCGGGGAGCTGTTTTTT.